This T cell receptor beta chain derives from a study of post-analysis software for immune sequencing data. Findings of the study overall: Patients carried five TRBV segments more frequently than controls did, and TRBV5-6, TRBV5-1 and TRBV20-1 were among them. Compared with controls, patients showed significantly lower normalized Chao1 diversity. By F measure, strong co-clustering occurred among samples prepared in the same batch.

cDNA libraries for TCR beta contained unique molecular identifiers. Approximately 500,000 cDNA molecules were recovered from an input of about 0.9 to 10 million T cells. MiXCR was run by TCRdb on the PCR reads, yielding one entry per CDR3 protein. The table has 650,000 to 850,000 distinct CDR3 sequences, roughly 58% seen once. With respect to this clonotype: What it binds is not known. At one boundary the junction diverges from the germline segment, which might be a read error.

This CDR3 comprises 16 residues. Germline V CDR1 and CDR2: SSHAT, FNYEAQ (reference sequence). The sample taken for sequencing was blood. The chain has TRBV7-7 and TRBJ2-7; 10 positions agree with TRBD2. The end of the DNA aligns better with TRBJ2-5, so the J call may be wrong. This sequence was found in a girl between 10 and 17 years old with multiple sclerosis. DNA for the CDR3: TGTGCTAGCAGCTTGGGGTCTAGCGGGAGCGGGCAGACCCAGTACTTC. Its protein is CASSLGSSGSGQTQYF.